These 12 T cell receptor beta chains originate from one sample sequenced in a study of blood T cells in healthy people across ages. A sample-barcoded 5' primer and a J-beta primer mix were used in a second PCR of roughly 7 to 12 cycles. TCRdb ran MiXCR on the 5' RACE reads and lists one entry per CDR3 protein. The sample shows about 1.4 million distinct CDR3 sequences, approximately 59% of them seen only once. The sequenced material came from blood. These receptors all come from a man between 18 and 35 years old in good health.

The chain employs TRBV6-2 or TRBV6-3 and TRBJ2-7, with 9 positions matching TRBD1. The junction had 6 bases not matched to a gene; V was cut back by 5 bases and J by 1 base. This CDR3 has 15 amino acids. In germline, CDR1 is MNHEY, CDR2 SVGEGT. The CDR3 protein is CASSARGQGSYEQYF. DNA of the CDR3: TGTGCCAGCAGTGCGAGGGGACAGGGATCCTACGAGCAGTACTTC.

This clonotype was counted a few times. The genes are TRBV4-1 and TRBJ2-1; D unresolved. The length of the CDR3 is 15 residues. CDR1 MGHRA and CDR2 YSYEKL come from the germline V gene. V lost 1 base and J 4 bases, leaving 11 bases between the germline ends. CDR3 coding DNA: TGCGCCAGCAGCCAAGTCTCCGGGCCTTACAATGAGCAGTTCTTC. This translates into CASSQVSGPYNEQFF.

This clonotype was found a few times. V is TRBV6-2 or TRBV6-3 and J is TRBJ1-1, with TRBD1 as a possible D gene (5 bases). This CDR3 comprises 15 residues. CDR1 and CDR2 from the germline V gene are MNHEY and SVGEGT. Trimming left V 6 bases short and J 1 base short, with 15 bases between. CDR3 in DNA: TGTGCCAGCAGAAACCCCGGGACGGCGAACACTGAAGCTTTCTTT. This translates into CASRNPGTANTEAFF.

Concerning this clonotype: The junction does not match germline at one end; this may be a read error. The chain recombines TRBV4-1 with TRBJ1-1; the D gene is possibly TRBD1 (5 bases). In germline, CDR1 is MGHRA, CDR2 YSYEKL. This CDR3 spans 14 amino acids. The DNA of the CDR3 is TGCGCCAGCAGCCAGTCCTGGGGGAACGCTGAAGCTTTCTTT. Translated, it gives CASSQSWGNAEAFF.

The table lists this clonotype with a few counts. V is TRBV5-1 and J is TRBJ1-1; D gene ambiguous. Germline values: CDR1 SGHRS, CDR2 YFSETQ. The CDR3 spans 15 residues. Trimming pared 3 bases from V and 2 bases from J, leaving 14 bases between. Written as DNA, the CDR3 is TGCGCCAGCAGCTCATTAGGACCCCCTAACACTGAAGCTTTCTTT. It codes for CASSSLGPPNTEAFF.

This clonotype has just a few counts. This chain links TRBV10-3 with TRBJ2-3; 8 positions match TRBD2. This CDR3 is built from 16 residues. The germline CDR1 and CDR2 sequences are ENHRY and SYGVKD. The J segment lost 3 bases and the V segment lost 10 bases, leaving 15 bases of the junction unmatched. CDR3 DNA sequence: TGTGCCACCTGGGGTAGCGGGGATGCCGAAACAGATACGCAGTATTTT. Translation: CATWGSGDAETDTQYF.

This clonotype appeared a single time. The junction departs from germline at one end; a sequencing error may be responsible. V usage is TRBV20-1 and J usage is TRBJ2-1; 15 bases are shared with TRBD2. The CDR3 runs 18 residues. Germline V lookup: CDR1 DFQATT, CDR2 SNEGSKA (reference sequence). The CDR3: CSAPWTSGGESSYNEQFF. CDR3 DNA sequence: TGCAGTGCCCCGTGGACTAGCGGGGGGGAGAGCTCCTACAATGAACAGTTCTTC.

CDR3: CASSPGFTNNEQFF. CDR3 nucleotide sequence: TGTGCCAGCAGCCCAGGGTTTACTAACAATGAGCAGTTCTTC. The genes are TRBV3-1 and TRBJ2-1; tentatively, D is TRBD1 (5 bases). This CDR3 is 14 amino acids long. Germline values: CDR1 LGHDT, CDR2 YNNKEL (reference sequence). Trimming removed 4 bases at V and 5 bases at J, with 12 bases between.

This clonotype appeared a few times. J is TRBJ1-1 and V is TRBV4-3; D gene unclear. CDR3 length: 17 residues. V lost 0 bases to trimming and J lost 0 bases, with 14 bases between them. CDR1 and CDR2 (germline): LGHNA, YSLEER. The CDR3 protein is CASSQDRSGVMNTEAFF. The CDR3 nucleotides are TGCGCCAGCAGCCAAGATAGGTCAGGTGTCATGAACACTGAAGCTTTCTTT.

The chain carries TRBV20-1 and TRBJ2-3; D is ambiguous. Trimming took off 4 bases at V and 0 bases at J, with 14 bases between the two ends. Germline CDR1 is DFQATT and CDR2 is SNEGSKA (reference sequence). The CDR3 spans 15 residues. The CDR3 is CSATLLGSSTDTQYF. The CDR3 DNA is TGCAGTGCTACCCTCCTCGGCTCTAGCACAGATACGCAGTATTTT.

This clonotype appeared a few times. This chain joins TRBV2 and TRBJ2-3; D is undetermined. CDR3 length: 13 amino acids. The V gene lost 0 bases and the J gene lost 8 bases, with 9 bases spanning the gap. The germline V gene encodes CDR1 SNHLY and CDR2 FYNNEI. The CDR3 DNA reads TGTGCCAGCAGTGAAGCGCTTTGGGGTACGCAGTATTTT. Protein product: CASSEALWGTQYF.

This clonotype appeared a single time. The V call is TRBV4-1, the J call TRBJ1-2; tentative D call: TRBD1 (6 bases). Deletions cut 0 bases from V and 8 bases from J, with 13 bases between. The CDR3 has 14 amino acids. Germline-derived CDR1 and CDR2 are MGHRA and YSYEKL. This CDR3 is CASSQDAGARGYTF. The CDR3 DNA reads as TGCGCCAGCAGCCAAGATGCGGGGGCTCGAGGCTACACCTTC.